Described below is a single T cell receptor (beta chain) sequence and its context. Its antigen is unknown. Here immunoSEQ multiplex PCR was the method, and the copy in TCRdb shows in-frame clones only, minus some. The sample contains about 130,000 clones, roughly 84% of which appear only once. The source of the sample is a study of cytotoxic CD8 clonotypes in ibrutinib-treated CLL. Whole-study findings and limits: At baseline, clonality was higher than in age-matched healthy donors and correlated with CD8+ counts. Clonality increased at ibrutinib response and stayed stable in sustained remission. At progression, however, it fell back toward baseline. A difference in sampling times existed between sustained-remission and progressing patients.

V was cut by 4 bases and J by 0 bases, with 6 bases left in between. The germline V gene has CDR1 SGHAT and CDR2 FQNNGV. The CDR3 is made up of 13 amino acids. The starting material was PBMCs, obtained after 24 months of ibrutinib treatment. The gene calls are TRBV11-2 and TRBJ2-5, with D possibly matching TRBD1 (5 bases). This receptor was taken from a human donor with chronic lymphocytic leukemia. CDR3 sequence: CASSWGNQETQYF. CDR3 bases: TGTGCCAGCAGCTGGGGCAACCAAGAGACCCAGTACTTC.